Included here is one T cell receptor beta chain sequence, with context. Deletions cut 4 bases from V and 0 bases from J, with 13 bases between. The CDR3 consists of 15 residues. Germline V gene sequence: CDR1 MNHNY, CDR2 SVGAGI (reference sequence). The sample belongs to a study of chemoradiotherapy in HPV16-positive cancers. About the study: Candidate HPV-specific clones and shared TCR motifs came from a couple of HPV16-positive patients.

Repertoires were generated with immunoSEQ multiplex PCR, while TCRdb's copy carries only in-frame clones and drops some. The sample has 11,000 or so clones; roughly 70% are singletons. Repeated repertoire sampling spanned the course of chemoradiotherapy. Collection of the sample occurred from a patient who underwent chemoradiotherapy. The sequence was collected from a human donor with HPV-associated anogenital cancer. V usage is TRBV6-6 and J usage is TRBJ2-7; D gene unclear. CDR3 loop: CASSSESPSSYEQYF. The CDR3 coding sequence is TGTGCCAGCAGTTCTGAGTCTCCGAGCTCCTACGAGCAGTACTTC.